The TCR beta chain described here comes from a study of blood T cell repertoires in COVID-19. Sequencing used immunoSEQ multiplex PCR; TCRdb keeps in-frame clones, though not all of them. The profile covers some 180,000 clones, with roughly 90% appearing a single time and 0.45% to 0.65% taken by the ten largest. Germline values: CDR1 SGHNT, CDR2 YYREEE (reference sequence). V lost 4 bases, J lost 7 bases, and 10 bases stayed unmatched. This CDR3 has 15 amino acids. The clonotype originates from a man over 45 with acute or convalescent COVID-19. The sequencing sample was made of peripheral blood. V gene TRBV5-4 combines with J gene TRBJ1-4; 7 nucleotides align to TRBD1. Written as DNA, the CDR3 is TGTGCCAGCAGCCTACGGACAGGCTCGGGTGAAAAACTGTTTTTT. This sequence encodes CASSLRTGSGEKLFF.